Listed below are T cell receptor beta chains from one sample, sequenced in a study of shared clonotypes between healthy human individuals. The data were produced by immunoSEQ multiplex PCR, yet TCRdb's version contains in-frame clones alone and is incomplete. The data show roughly 480,000 clones, with around 79% seen just once and less than 15% held by the top ten. The sequencing sample was made of PBMCs. These receptors were taken from a woman aged 35 to 49 in good health. Some clones in this sample may be carry-over from other donors' samples. Each CDR3 is given with its conserved first and last residue. A D gene is named only where the DNA matches it firmly. Where a row states a size, it is once, few, many or the class of an expanded clone; other rows omit it.

J: TRBJ2-5
D: .
V: TRBV21-1
size: once
DNA: TGTGCCAGCAGCAAAGGGGCAATCGGAGGGGGGCCGGAGACCCAGTACTTC
CDR3: CASSKGAIGGGPETQYF

J: TRBJ1-2
D: .
V: TRBV5-8
size: .
DNA: TGTGCCAGCAGCTTGGCACGGACAACAAGCTACTATGGCTACACCTTC
CDR3: CASSLARTTSYYGYTF

J: TRBJ2-2
D: .
V: TRBV7-9
size: .
DNA: TGTGCCAGCAGGCTGGACGCGAACACCGGGGAGCTGTTTTTT
CDR3: CASRLDANTGELFF

J: TRBJ2-7
D: TRBD2
V: TRBV28
size: .
DNA: TGTGCCAGCAGTCTTTCGGCTAGCGGGAAGCAGTACTTC
CDR3: CASSLSASGKQYF

J: TRBJ1-1
D: .
V: TRBV29-1
size: few
DNA: TGCAGCGTTGCGGGGGAGACTGAAGCTTTCTTT
CDR3: CSVAGETEAFF

J: TRBJ2-1
D: .
V: TRBV7-3
size: .
DNA: TGTGCCAGCAGCAAACAGGGATTCAATGAGCAGTTCTTC
CDR3: CASSKQGFNEQFF

J: TRBJ2-7
D: .
V: TRBV18
size: .
DNA: TGTGCCAGCGGCACCACAGGGGGGAAACAGCGGGAGTCCCCGTTTCTCGACGAGCAGTACTTC
CDR3: CASGTTGGKQRESPFLDEQYF

J: TRBJ1-5
D: .
V: TRBV7-2
size: once
DNA: TGTGCCAGCAGCTTAAGGGTTTTCCAGCCCCAGCATTTT
CDR3: CASSLRVFQPQHF

J: TRBJ2-3
D: .
V: TRBV7-2
size: .
DNA: TGTGCCAGCAGCTTAGTCGGGACCAGCACAGATACGCAGTATTTT
CDR3: CASSLVGTSTDTQYF

J: TRBJ1-3
D: .
V: TRBV7-6
size: .
DNA: TGTGCCAGCAGCTTAAGGAGGGGTGGAAACACCATATATTTT
CDR3: CASSLRRGGNTIYF

J: TRBJ2-1
D: .
V: TRBV29-1
size: .
DNA: TGCAGCGTTGATGAGCGGTACAATGAGCAGTTCTTC
CDR3: CSVDERYNEQFF

J: TRBJ2-7
D: TRBD2
V: TRBV9
size: .
DNA: TGTGCCAGCAGCCCTCCGGGACTAGGGCCCTACGAGCAGTACTTC
CDR3: CASSPPGLGPYEQYF

J: TRBJ2-7
D: .
V: TRBV6-6
size: .
DNA: TGTGCCAGCAGTTACTCCTGGGGAACCTACGAGCAGTACTTC
CDR3: CASSYSWGTYEQYF

J: TRBJ2-5
D: .
V: TRBV10-3
size: .
DNA: TGTGCCATCAGTGAGTCGGCAGGTGGGGAGACCCAGTACTTC
CDR3: CAISESAGGETQYF

J: TRBJ1-1
D: TRBD1
V: TRBV5-8
size: once
DNA: TGTGCCAGCAGCTTGGCCGACAGGGATAGAACTGAAGCTTTCTTT
CDR3: CASSLADRDRTEAFF

J: TRBJ2-5
D: .
V: TRBV28
size: .
DNA: TGTGCCAGCAGTTTATCAGGTCGGGAGACCCAGTACTTC
CDR3: CASSLSGRETQYF

J: TRBJ2-2
D: .
V: TRBV10-3
size: .
DNA: TGTGCCACCCGATTAAACACCGGGGAGCTGTTTTTT
CDR3: CATRLNTGELFF

J: TRBJ2-1
D: .
V: TRBV11-2
size: .
DNA: TGTGCCAGCAGAAGGGGCTACAATGAGCAGTTCTTC
CDR3: CASRRGYNEQFF

J: TRBJ1-1
D: .
V: TRBV21-1
size: .
DNA: TGTGCCAGCAGCAGACCGGGACAGAACACTGAAGCTTTCTTT
CDR3: CASSRPGQNTEAFF

J: TRBJ2-1
D: TRBD2
V: TRBV5-6
size: .
DNA: TGTGCCAGCAGCTTGGGCGGGACTAGCAACAATGAGCAGTTCTTC
CDR3: CASSLGGTSNNEQFF

J: TRBJ1-4
D: .
V: TRBV7-2
size: few
DNA: TGTGCCAGCAGCTTAGGACGGGTGGGAGCTAATGAAAAACTGTTTTTT
CDR3: CASSLGRVGANEKLFF

J: TRBJ2-7
D: TRBD2
V: TRBV28
size: .
DNA: TGTGCCAGCAGCCCGGGGGGAACCGGGTCCTACGAGCAGTACTTC
CDR3: CASSPGGTGSYEQYF

J: TRBJ2-7
D: TRBD2
V: TRBV11-2
size: .
DNA: TGTGCCAGCAGCTTAGGTCGGGAGGTGTCCTACGAGCAGTACTTC
CDR3: CASSLGREVSYEQYF

J: TRBJ1-1
D: .
V: TRBV28
size: .
DNA: TGTGCCAGCAGTAGGGGGACTGAAGCTTTCTTT
CDR3: CASSRGTEAFF

J: TRBJ2-5
D: .
V: TRBV19
size: many
DNA: TGTGCCAGTAGTAGCAGGGACCGGGAGACCCAGTACTTC
CDR3: CASSSRDRETQYF

J: TRBJ2-5
D: TRBD2
V: TRBV28
size: .
DNA: TGTGCCAGCACTAAGGGACTAGCGGGATTCCAAGAGACCCAGTACTTC
CDR3: CASTKGLAGFQETQYF

J: TRBJ2-7
D: TRBD2
V: TRBV28
size: .
DNA: TGTGCCAGCAGTTTAGGGGTAGCGGGACCTTCCTACGAGCAGTACTTC
CDR3: CASSLGVAGPSYEQYF

J: TRBJ2-7
D: TRBD2
V: TRBV7-2
size: .
DNA: TGTGCCAGCAGCCGAGCGGCTAGCGGATCCTACGAGCAGTACTTC
CDR3: CASSRAASGSYEQYF

J: TRBJ1-5
D: TRBD1
V: TRBV5-6
size: .
DNA: TGTGCCAGCAGCCGGGACAGGGGTCAGCCCCAGCATTTT
CDR3: CASSRDRGQPQHF

J: TRBJ1-5
D: .
V: TRBV6-1
size: .
DNA: TGTGCCAGCCGTCCAAGGGAGAGCAATCAGCCCCAGCATTTT
CDR3: CASRPRESNQPQHF

J: TRBJ1-5
D: .
V: TRBV27
size: .
DNA: TGTGCCAGCAGTTTACGGTGGGAGGTGCCCCAGCATTTT
CDR3: CASSLRWEVPQHF

J: TRBJ2-5
D: TRBD1
V: TRBV5-4
size: .
DNA: TGTGCCAGCATCGAAGCCGGGACAGGGAAAGAGATCCAGTACTTC
CDR3: CASIEAGTGKEIQYF

J: TRBJ2-2
D: .
V: TRBV5-4
size: few
DNA: TGTGCCAGCAGCTTGTTTGGGGCGAACACCGGGGAGCTGTTTTTT
CDR3: CASSLFGANTGELFF

J: TRBJ1-2
D: .
V: TRBV6-5
size: .
DNA: TGTGCCAGCAGTTACTCTCGGACAGCTGGCTACACCTTC
CDR3: CASSYSRTAGYTF

J: TRBJ2-1
D: .
V: TRBV9
size: .
DNA: TGTGCCAGCAGCCCGAGGACGTGGGGCAATGAGCAGTTCTTC
CDR3: CASSPRTWGNEQFF

J: TRBJ1-1
D: TRBD1
V: TRBV5-1
size: .
DNA: TGCGCCAGCAGGGCACCCGGGACAGGTCCCTCCGAAGCTTTCTTT
CDR3: CASRAPGTGPSEAFF

J: TRBJ2-7
D: .
V: TRBV7-2
size: .
DNA: TGTGCCAGCAGCATACGGACGGACTCCTACGAGCAGTACTTC
CDR3: CASSIRTDSYEQYF

J: TRBJ2-3
D: TRBD2
V: TRBV25-1
size: .
DNA: TGTGCCAGCAGTGAAAAGCTCGGCTTAGCGGGAAATTCATATACGCAGTATTTT
CDR3: CASSEKLGLAGNSYTQYF

J: TRBJ2-2
D: TRBD2
V: TRBV6-5
size: once
DNA: TGTGCCAGCAGTTACTCACTAGCGGGTACCGGGGAGCTGTTTTTT
CDR3: CASSYSLAGTGELFF

J: TRBJ2-2
D: .
V: TRBV4-1
size: once
DNA: TGCGCCAGCAGCCAAGATATAATCCTGGGGGAGCTGTTTTTT
CDR3: CASSQDIILGELFF

J: TRBJ2-2
D: .
V: TRBV19
size: .
DNA: TGTGCCAGTAGTATTAAAGGAGCCGACACCGGGGAGCTGTTTTTT
CDR3: CASSIKGADTGELFF

J: TRBJ2-1
D: .
V: TRBV11-1
size: .
DNA: TGTGCCAGCAGCTTAGATGGGGACGCAGGGGATGAGCAGTTCTTC
CDR3: CASSLDGDAGDEQFF

J: TRBJ2-1
D: TRBD2
V: TRBV11-2
size: .
DNA: TGTGCCAGCAGCTCGCTAGCGGGAGTTGGCAATGAGCAGTTCTTC
CDR3: CASSSLAGVGNEQFF

J: TRBJ1-1
D: .
V: TRBV27
size: .
DNA: TGTGCCAGCAGTTTTTGGGAGTCTGGCACTGAAGCTTTCTTT
CDR3: CASSFWESGTEAFF

J: TRBJ1-1
D: .
V: TRBV5-4
size: .
DNA: TGTGCCAGCAGCCCGGGGGGGGCACAAGAGGCTACTGAAGCTTTCTTT
CDR3: CASSPGGAQEATEAFF

J: TRBJ2-1
D: TRBD2
V: TRBV7-2
size: .
DNA: TGTGCCAGCAGCTTACGGACCGGGACTAGCGGGAGTCACTATGAGCAGTTCTTC
CDR3: CASSLRTGTSGSHYEQFF